The 5 T cell receptor beta chains presented below share a single source sample, sequenced in a study of blood T cell repertoires in COVID-19. Only in-frame clones appear in the TCRdb table, and some are missing; sequencing was by immunoSEQ multiplex PCR. The table lists approximately 270,000 clones, 70% to 90% of them singletons. Sequenced input: PBMCs or T cells enriched from blood (not recorded which). The receptors shown here come from a woman aged 25 to 39 who had recovered from COVID-19.

J is TRBJ1-1 and V is TRBV11-2; D is ambiguous. V lost 2 bases, J lost 1 base, and 11 bases lay in between. CDR1 is SGHAT, CDR2 FQNNGV, per germline. The CDR3 totals 15 residues. CDR3 sequence reads: CASSLNWGGNTEAFF. The CDR3 region has the DNA TGTGCCAGCAGCTTAAATTGGGGAGGGAACACTGAAGCTTTCTTT.

V usage is TRBV28 and J usage is TRBJ1-4; D is unclear. Germline CDR1 and CDR2: MDHEN and SYDVKM. Trimming pared 2 bases from V and 6 bases from J, leaving 10 bases between. The CDR3 length is 14 residues. The CDR3 DNA reads TGTGCCAGCAGTTTAAACCCCCGGGATGAAAAACTGTTTTTT. It codes for CASSLNPRDEKLFF.

This clone has only one observation. The V gene is TRBV7-3, the J gene TRBJ2-1; 7 nucleotides align to TRBD1. The CDR3 length is 14 residues. Trimming cost V 5 bases and J 5 bases; bases outside gene matches: 6. From germline, CDR1 is SGHTA and CDR2 FQGTGA. As DNA, the CDR3 is TGTGCCAGCAGCGTGACAGGGAAGGACAATGAGCAGTTCTTC. It encodes CASSVTGKDNEQFF.

The chain carries TRBV30 and TRBJ1-2, with TRBD1 identical over 8 bases. This CDR3 comprises 21 residues. V lost 7 bases, J lost 9 bases, and 37 bases stayed unmatched. The germline V gene has CDR1 GTSNPN and CDR2 SVGIG (reference sequence). CDR3 coding DNA: TGTGCCTCCCTTTTTGGTATCTTTGCAACGAGGACAGGGAAAAGTTTGGATCGCTACACCTTC. It encodes CASLFGIFATRTGKSLDRYTF.

For this clone: At the DNA level, this CDR3 is encoded by other sequences in the same sample as well. The chain is built from TRBV12-3 or TRBV12-4 and TRBJ2-1; perhaps TRBD2 as D (6 bases). V was clipped by 5 bases and J by 7 bases, with 6 bases between them. The CDR3 spans 11 residues. The CDR3 protein is CASSRGNEQFF. CDR3 sequence (DNA): TGTGCCAGCAGTCGGGGGAATGAGCAGTTCTTC.